Listed here are 5 T cell receptor beta chains from one sample, sequenced in a study of cytomegalovirus exposure and HLA in healthy donors. A multiplex PCR was run with 60 Vbeta primers and 13 Jbeta primers. Sequencing was performed with immunoSEQ multiplex PCR; in TCRdb, only in-frame clones are kept and a portion is missing. The sample gives approximately 79,000 clones, about 79% of which show up once; around 5.4% is in the top ten. Sequenced input: PBMCs. These receptor sequences come from a male donor in good health and CMV-seropositive.

V is TRBV4-1 and J is TRBJ2-5; D call uncertain. The J call is in doubt because the DNA end fits TRBJ2-7 better. The germline CDR1 and CDR2 sequences are MGHRA and YSYEKL. The CDR3 loop spans 20 amino acids. The CDR3 DNA reads as TGCGCCAGCAGCCAAGACTATCACGGAGAATCTACTTCGATCGCCTACGAGCAGTACTTC. The encoded protein is CASSQDYHGESTSIAYEQYF.

The chain combines TRBV27 with TRBJ2-5; 13 nucleotides agree with TRBD2. The germline gives CDR1 MNHEY, CDR2 SMNVEV (reference sequence). The CDR3 is 15 residues long. The V gene end was trimmed by 8 bases and the J gene end by 2 bases; junction bases not matched to a gene: 5. CDR3 in amino acids: CASAPGLAGQETQYF. CDR3 in DNA: TGTGCCAGCGCCCCGGGACTAGCGGGGCAAGAGACCCAGTACTTC.

The sample holds a few counts of this clone. The chain links TRBV5-1 to TRBJ2-3; TRBD2 might be the D (5 bases). CDR3 length: 14 residues. CDR1 is SGHRS and CDR2 is YFSETQ in the germline V gene. V lost 1 base, J lost 5 bases, and 11 bases lay in between. The CDR3, as DNA: TGCGCCAGCAGCTTGCGGCTAGCAGAAGATACGCAGTATTTT. The encoded protein is CASSLRLAEDTQYF.

V gene TRBV7-2 combines with J gene TRBJ2-7; 7 bases match TRBD1. CDR3 length: 12 amino acids. V was clipped by 4 bases and J by 10 bases; unmatched bases: 7. The germline V gene encodes CDR1 SGHTA and CDR2 FQGNSA. CDR3 region: CASSSFRDSQYF. In nucleotides, the CDR3 is TGTGCCAGCAGCTCATTCCGGGACAGCCAGTACTTC.

The table lists this clone with a few counts. The chain links TRBV6-5 to TRBJ2-2; TRBD1 matches 9 bases. Germline-derived CDR1 and CDR2 are MNHEY and SVGAGI. The CDR3 sequence is 13 residues long. V lost 8 bases, J lost 6 bases, and 4 bases stayed unmatched. Here the CDR3 reads CASGRQGAGELFF. CDR3 DNA sequence: TGTGCCAGCGGTAGACAGGGGGCCGGGGAGCTGTTTTTT.